These T cell receptor beta chains were read from a single sample in a study of lymphopenia after photon versus proton radiotherapy. The table came from immunoSEQ multiplex PCR; TCRdb's copy has only in-frame clones and leaves some out. The sample lists around 30,000 clones, around 90% seen once, with approximately 6.8% in the top ten. The sample in question was peripheral blood, obtained from a patient treated with photon-based radiotherapy. The receptor set was obtained from a woman between 50 and 59 years old with pancreatic cancer. Both conserved end residues are trimmed from each CDR3. A clone size is listed for some rows: how often the clone was seen (once, few, many), or a class if it is expanded.

TRBV29-1 | NA | SVEDRGNYEQY
TRBV28 | NA | ASSAGGMRADGYT
TRBV7-2 | NA | ASSIRSGTYNEQF
TRBV7-9 | NA | ASSLGAGKPYNEQF
TRBV6-4 | NA | ASSDRDNNEQF
TRBV19 | NA | ASNALVVGLAIGNEQF
TRBV6-1 | NA | ASSGVGRLSGNTIY
TRBV19 | few | ASDRQGYQPQH
TRBV28 | NA | ASSLGEQGATEAF
TRBV18 | NA | ASSPPETANYEQY
TRBV7-9 | NA | ASSSVKNEQY
TRBV6-1 | medium-sized | AGESGQTSTDTQY
TRBV27 | NA | ASSGGGLAGPGIEQY
TRBV5-4 | NA | ASSPPGQGANTQY
TRBV19 | NA | ASISSTGVDTQY
TRBV4-1 | NA | ASSQVEWDRGTGELF
TRBV28 | NA | ASSGTGGPSGNQPQH
TRBV19 | NA | ASGQPQH
TRBV4-3 | NA | ASSQDRGRDQF
TRBV5-1 | NA | ASSLRESGEGNTIY
TRBV7-9 | NA | ASNPVGGTDTQY
TRBV6-1 | NA | ASSEDLPREQPQH
TRBV6-6 | NA | ASSPPTRIYEQY
TRBV27 | NA | ASSLSRADGYT
TRBV28 | NA | ASTRQGLDEKLF
TRBV6-4 | NA | ASSEAGGSTGELF
TRBV11-3 | NA | ASSPIVGGELF
TRBV28 | NA | ASSLVPDSFNEQF
TRBV27 | NA | ASSFGRNTGELF
TRBV9 | NA | ASSGSTGFNEQF
TRBV7-2 | NA | ASSLAISGPGTDTQY
TRBV6-6 | NA | ASSGRDTNSYNEQF
TRBV7-6 | once | ASSLRAMGPENTEAF